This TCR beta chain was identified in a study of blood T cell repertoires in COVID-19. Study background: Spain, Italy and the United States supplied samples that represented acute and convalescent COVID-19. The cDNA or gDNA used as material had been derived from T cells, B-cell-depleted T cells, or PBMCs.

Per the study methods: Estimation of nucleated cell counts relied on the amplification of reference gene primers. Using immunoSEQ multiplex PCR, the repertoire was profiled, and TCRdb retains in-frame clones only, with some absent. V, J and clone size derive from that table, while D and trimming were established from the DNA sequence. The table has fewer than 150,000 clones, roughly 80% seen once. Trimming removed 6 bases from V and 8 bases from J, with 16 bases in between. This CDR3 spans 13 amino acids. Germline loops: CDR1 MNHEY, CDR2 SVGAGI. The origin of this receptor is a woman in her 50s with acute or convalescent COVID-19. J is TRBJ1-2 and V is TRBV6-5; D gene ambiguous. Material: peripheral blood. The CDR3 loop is CASRSTADSGYTF. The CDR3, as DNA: TGTGCCAGCAGGAGTACGGCCGATAGCGGCTACACCTTC.